This entry is about one TCR beta chain. Its target is unknown. The data are from a study of cytomegalovirus exposure and HLA in healthy donors. In the PCR, 60 Vbeta and 13 Jbeta primers were used. Produced via immunoSEQ multiplex PCR; TCRdb's table is partial and in-frame only. Of some 130,000 clones in the sample, approximately 85% were seen once. CDR3 length equals 21 residues. Germline V lookup: CDR1 SQVTM, CDR2 ANQGSEA. General study results and limits: Reported findings show TCR beta sequences accurately forecast HLA-A and HLA-B alleles in most subjects. A later analysis linked a missense DCLRE1C variant to TCR beta V- and J-gene trimming.

The source material was PBMCs. This TCR derives from a male donor in good health and CMV-seropositive. The chain has TRBV29-1 and TRBJ2-5; 14 bases match TRBD2. The J call is doubtful: the DNA matches TRBJ2-7 better. CDR3 residues: CSVSSVSKRTSGRNSSYEQYF. DNA of the CDR3: TGCAGCGTTTCGTCCGTCTCGAAGAGGACTAGCGGGAGGAATAGCTCCTACGAGCAGTACTTC.